Below, 22 T cell receptor beta chains from the same sample are listed, as sequenced in a study of identical twins. TCRdb recomputed calls from the 5' RACE reads with MiXCR, one row per CDR3 protein. The data show a few hundred thousand distinct CDR3 sequences, roughly an eighth seen once. Another study also made use of these data, one on yellow fever vaccine responses in identical twins.

Sequenced material: CD4+ T cells sorted from blood. The receptors derive from a woman under 30 in good health.

This clonotype was recorded at least ten times. CDR3 DNA sequence: TGTGCCAGCAGCTTAAGTTCTGGGAAATACGAGCAGTACTTC. Translated, it gives CASSLSSGKYEQYF. The rearrangement joins TRBV7-2 to TRBJ2-7; no reliable D call. CDR1 SGHTA and CDR2 FQGNSA come from the germline V gene. The germline V and J ends were trimmed by 2 bases and 4 bases, with 12 bases remaining between them. The CDR3 is made up of 14 amino acids. Variable domain in full (rest from reference TRBV7-2 and TRBJ2-7): GAGVSQSPSNKVTEKGKDVELRCDPISGHTALYWYRQSLGQGLEFLIYFQGNSAPDKSGLPSDRFSAERTGGSVSTLTIQRTQQEDSAVYLCASSLSSGKYEQYFGPGTRLTVT.

In this sample, this clonotype turned up a few times. One junction end disagrees with the germline gene, perhaps due to a read error. Written as DNA, the CDR3 is TGTGTCAGCAGCTCGGGACTAGCGAACACCGGGGAGCTGTTTTTT. As protein: CVSSSGLANTGELFF. The rearrangement uses TRBV7-2 and TRBJ2-2; 8 nucleotides agree with TRBD2. The germline CDR1 and CDR2 sequences are SGHTA and FQGNSA. The CDR3 consists of 15 residues.

The chain has TRBV7-9 and TRBJ1-2; D uncertain. The CDR3 is made up of 14 amino acids. CDR1 SEHNR and CDR2 FQNEAQ come from the germline V gene (reference sequence). The germline V and J ends were trimmed by 1 base and 0 bases, with 6 bases remaining between them. DNA of the CDR3: TGTGCCAGCAGCTTAGAGGTAGCTAACTATGGCTACACCTTC. Amino acids: CASSLEVANYGYTF. The full variable domain, rest sourced from reference TRBV7-9 and TRBJ1-2, is DTGVSQNPRHKITKRGQNVTFRCDPISEHNRLYWYRQTLGQGPEFLTYFQNEAQLEKSRLLSDRFSAERPKGSFSTLEIQRTEQGDSAMYLCASSLEVANYGYTFGSGTRLTVV.

V gene TRBV7-2 combines with J gene TRBJ2-7, with 14 bases identical to TRBD2. The CDR3 consists of 16 residues. From germline, CDR1 is SGHTA and CDR2 FQGNSA. J lost 1 base, V lost 5 bases, and 4 bases had no gene match. The CDR3 loop reads CASSPGLAGESYEQYF. The CDR3 DNA sequence: TGTGCCAGCAGCCCGGGACTAGCGGGAGAGTCCTACGAGCAGTACTTC.

This clonotype was found a few times. The gene calls are TRBV10-3 and TRBJ2-3; 10 bases agree with TRBD2. CDR3 length equals 14 residues. The J segment lost 6 bases and the V segment lost 7 bases, leaving 7 bases of the junction unmatched. Germline V lookup: CDR1 ENHRY, CDR2 SYGVKD. CDR3 sequence reads: CAIKGSGGVDTQYF. The CDR3, as DNA: TGTGCCATCAAGGGAAGCGGGGGGGTGGATACGCAGTATTTT.

This clonotype has ten or more counts. The chain is built from TRBV6-1 and TRBJ2-1; TRBD2 might be the D (6 bases). Germline loops: CDR1 MNHNS, CDR2 SASEGT. The CDR3 is 15 residues long. The germline V and J ends were trimmed by 8 bases and 0 bases, with 14 bases remaining between them. The CDR3 spells CASLSRGSSYNEQFF. In DNA form, the CDR3 reads TGTGCCAGCCTGTCACGGGGGAGCTCCTACAATGAGCAGTTCTTC.

This clonotype was recorded at least ten times. The CDR3 nucleotides read TGTGCCAGCAGTGACCCGACAGGTTTTTCTGGGGCCAACGTCCTGACTTTC. Translating it yields CASSDPTGFSGANVLTF. V gene TRBV6-2 or TRBV6-3 combines with J gene TRBJ2-6, with D perhaps TRBD1 (6 bases). This CDR3 is 17 amino acids long. V lost 5 bases, J lost 1 base, and 15 bases lay in between. Germline V CDR1 and CDR2: MNHEY, SVGEGT.

The chain employs TRBV11-2 and TRBJ2-5; 12 nucleotides match TRBD2. CDR1 is SGHAT and CDR2 is FQNNGV in the germline V gene. CDR3 length equals 19 residues. The junction had 12 bases not matched to a gene; V was cut back by 4 bases and J by 0 bases. The CDR3 nucleotides read TGTGCCAGCAGCTCACTACTCCTAGCGGGGGGGGGGTACCAAGAGACCCAGTACTTC. It yields the protein CASSSLLLAGGGYQETQYF.

This clonotype was counted between two and nine times. The chain recombines TRBV29-1 with TRBJ2-1; 8 positions agree with TRBD2. Trimming at V came to 7 bases and at J to 6 bases, leaving 5 bases not matched to a gene. Looked up from germline, CDR1 is SQVTM and CDR2 is ANQGSEA. There are 12 residues in the CDR3. CDR3 region: CSGPGGGNEQFF. Here the CDR3 DNA reads TGCAGCGGACCCGGGGGGGGCAATGAGCAGTTCTTC.

There are many counts of this clonotype. This sequence joins TRBV7-8 and TRBJ2-2; tentative D call: TRBD2 (6 bases). The CDR3 is 14 amino acids. V lost 3 bases to trimming and J lost 6 bases, with 11 bases between them. The germline V gene encodes CDR1 SGHVS and CDR2 FQNEAQ. CDR3 region: CASSLARGSGELFF. The CDR3 DNA reads TGTGCCAGCAGCTTGGCCCGGGGGTCCGGGGAGCTGTTTTTT.

This clonotype was observed at least ten times. The rearrangement joins TRBV12-5 to TRBJ2-6, with 8 nucleotides matching TRBD1. This CDR3 spans 18 amino acids. V dropped 5 bases and J dropped 1; count of bases not matched to a gene: 10. Germline CDR1 is LGHNT and CDR2 is FRNRAP. In DNA, the CDR3 is TGTGCTAGTGGTCCCTTTGGGCAGGGGGCTTCTGGGGCCAACGTCCTGACTTTC. It yields the protein CASGPFGQGASGANVLTF. Complete variable domain (other parts from reference TRBV12-5 and TRBJ2-6): DARVTQTPRHKVTEMGQEVTMRCQPILGHNTVFWYRQTMMQGLELLAYFRNRAPLDDSGMPKDRFSAEMPDATLATLKIQPSEPRDSAVYFCASGPFGQGASGANVLTFGAGSRLTVL.

The chain carries TRBV5-8 and TRBJ1-3; D not resolved. Germline CDR1 SGHTS, CDR2 YDEGEE. V gave up 5 bases and J gave up 0 bases, with 9 bases separating them. The CDR3 length is 14 residues. The CDR3 spells CASRHDFSGNTIYF. The DNA for the CDR3 is TGTGCCAGCAGGCACGATTTCTCTGGAAACACCATATATTTT.

This clonotype was counted many times. V usage is TRBV20-1 and J usage is TRBJ2-3; 13 nucleotides align to TRBD2. Germline V gene sequence: CDR1 DFQATT, CDR2 SNEGSKA (reference sequence). J gave up 2 bases and V 6 bases, and 11 bases lay outside the gene matches. The CDR3 is 17 amino acids. This CDR3 is CSAPALTSGRATDTQYF. The CDR3 DNA reads as TGCAGTGCGCCCGCCCTTACTAGCGGGAGGGCCACAGATACGCAGTATTTT.

In this sample, this clonotype turned up a few times. The chain employs TRBV7-9 and TRBJ2-1, with 11 bases lining up with TRBD2. CDR3 size: 14 residues. V was pared by 5 bases and J by 10 bases, with 7 bases of the junction left unmatched. The germline gives CDR1 SEHNR, CDR2 FQNEAQ (reference sequence). The CDR3 sequence: CASSLLAGGKEQFF. CDR3 bases: TGTGCCAGCAGCCTCCTAGCGGGAGGAAAGGAGCAGTTCTTC.

The V and J genes are TRBV28 and TRBJ2-7, with 9 positions matching TRBD2. The length of the CDR3 is 15 residues. Germline V lookup: CDR1 MDHEN, CDR2 SYDVKM. The V segment lost 7 bases and the J segment 2 bases; nucleotides outside the gene matches: 9. This chain's CDR3 is CASKSGTSTPYEQYF. DNA of the CDR3: TGTGCCAGCAAATCCGGGACTAGCACGCCCTACGAGCAGTACTTC. Full variable domain (outside the CDR3, taken from reference TRBV28 and TRBJ2-7): DVKVTQSSRYLVKRTGEKVFLECVQDMDHENMFWYRQDPGLGLRLIYFSYDVKMKEKGDIPEGYSVSREKKERFSLILESASTNQTSMYLCASKSGTSTPYEQYFGPGTRLTVT.

The V gene is TRBV5-1, the J gene TRBJ2-1; D may correspond to TRBD1 or TRBD2 (5 bases each). The CDR3 is 15 residues long. V gave up 7 bases and J gave up 3 bases, with 17 bases separating them. Germline values: CDR1 SGHRS, CDR2 YFSETQ. The CDR3 protein is CASRQGAGLYNEQFF. The CDR3 DNA is TGCGCCAGCCGACAAGGGGCGGGCCTCTACAATGAGCAGTTCTTC.

The CDR3 here is CSAADTLARWTDTQYF. CDR3 nucleotides: TGCAGTGCCGCCGATACACTAGCGCGGTGGACAGATACGCAGTATTTT. This sequence joins TRBV20-1 and TRBJ2-3, with 7 nucleotides matching TRBD2. The CDR3 has 16 residues. Trimming cost V 6 bases and J 3 bases; bases outside gene matches: 15. Germline CDR1 DFQATT, CDR2 SNEGSKA (reference sequence).

V and J are TRBV29-1 and TRBJ2-2; D uncertain. The CDR3 sequence is 12 residues long. Trimming removed 8 bases at V and 4 bases at J, with 11 bases between. CDR1 is SQVTM, CDR2 ANQGSEA, per germline. CDR3 nucleotide sequence: TGCAGCATCCGCGAACCCACCGGGGAGCTGTTTTTT. It is translated as CSIREPTGELFF.

This clonotype turned up a few times. The chain links TRBV6-5 to TRBJ2-7, with unresolved D. Germline CDR1 reads MNHEY; CDR2 reads SVGAGI. The V end lost 0 bases, the J end lost 5 bases, and 11 bases lay between the germline ends. The CDR3 sequence is 14 residues long. The DNA of the CDR3 is TGTGCCAGCAGTTACTCACACATGGGGAACGAGCAGTACTTC. This gives the protein CASSYSHMGNEQYF.

The V gene is TRBV29-1, the J gene TRBJ1-3, with 10 bases that match TRBD1. The CDR3 length is 13 residues. The V gene's germline CDR1 is SQVTM and CDR2 ANQGSEA. V lost 6 bases to trimming and J lost 3 bases; unmatched junction nucleotides: 2. In DNA form, the CDR3 reads TGCAGCGTGGGACAGGGGTATGGAAACACCATATATTTT. Translating it yields CSVGQGYGNTIYF.

The chain employs TRBV5-1 and TRBJ2-2; 9 bases agree with TRBD1. CDR1 is SGHRS, CDR2 YFSETQ, per germline. Trimming took 4 bases from V and 1 from J; bases not matched to a gene: 11. The CDR3 contains 18 residues. In DNA form, the CDR3 reads TGCGCCAGCAGCCCCAACCCACAGGGGGCGAGGAACACCGGGGAGCTGTTTTTT. It translates to CASSPNPQGARNTGELFF.

This clonotype was found many times. The rearrangement links TRBV7-2 to TRBJ2-1; possible D gene TRBD1, 6 bases. Trimming stripped 6 bases from V and 2 bases from J, with 17 bases between. This CDR3 spans 16 amino acids. Germline V CDR1 and CDR2: SGHTA, FQGNSA. This chain's CDR3 is CASSPKKTGPYNEQFF. In DNA, the CDR3 is TGTGCCAGCAGTCCCAAAAAGACAGGACCCTACAATGAGCAGTTCTTC.